This T cell receptor beta chain was sequenced for a study of long-term antiretroviral therapy in people with HIV. The wider study: There is a gap of about a decade between the earliest samples and the later 2015 immediate-ART recommendation.

General observations from the study: Post-treatment diversity went higher with ART but stayed below transplant donor controls.

Points on this clone: Its antigen remains unknown.

The assay, immunoSEQ v3.0, was run at survey level. TCRdb's copy holds only in-frame clones and misses some; the assay was immunoSEQ multiplex PCR. Of about 20,000 clones listed, 65% to 85% are singletons. This TCR derives from a woman in her forties or fifties with HIV. The starting material was unsorted PBMCs, obtained about 2.6 years before starting antiretroviral therapy.

The CDR3: CASIWGAEAFF. The CDR3 DNA reads TGTGCCAGCATCTGGGGGGCTGAAGCTTTCTTT. V and J are TRBV27 and TRBJ1-1; a weak D match, TRBD1 (5 bases). The CDR3 runs 11 residues. Germline V gene data show CDR1 as MNHEY and CDR2 as SMNVEV (reference sequence). Between the trimmed V and J ends, which lost 7 bases and 6 bases, there was a span of 9 bases.